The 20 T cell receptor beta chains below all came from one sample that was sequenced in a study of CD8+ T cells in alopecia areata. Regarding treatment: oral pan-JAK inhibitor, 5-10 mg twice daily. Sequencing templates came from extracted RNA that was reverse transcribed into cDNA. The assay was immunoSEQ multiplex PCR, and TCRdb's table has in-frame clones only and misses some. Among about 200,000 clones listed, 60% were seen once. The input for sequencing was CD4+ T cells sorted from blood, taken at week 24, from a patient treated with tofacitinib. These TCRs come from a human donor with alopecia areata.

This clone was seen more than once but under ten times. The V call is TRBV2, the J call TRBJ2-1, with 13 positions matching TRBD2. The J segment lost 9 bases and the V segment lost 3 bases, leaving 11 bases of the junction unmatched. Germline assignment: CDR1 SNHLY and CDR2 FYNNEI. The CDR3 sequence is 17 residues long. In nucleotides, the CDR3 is TGTGCCAGCAGTGATGTGGGACTAGCGGGGAAGGCGAGTGAGCAGTTCTTC. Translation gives CASSDVGLAGKASEQFF.

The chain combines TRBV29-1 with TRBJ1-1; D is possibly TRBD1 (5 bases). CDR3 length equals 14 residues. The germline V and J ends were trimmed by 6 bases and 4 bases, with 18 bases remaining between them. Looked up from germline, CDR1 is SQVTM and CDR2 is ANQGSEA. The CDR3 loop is CSVLGGGVGTEAFF. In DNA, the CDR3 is TGCAGCGTCCTTGGTGGGGGGGTTGGCACTGAAGCTTTCTTT.

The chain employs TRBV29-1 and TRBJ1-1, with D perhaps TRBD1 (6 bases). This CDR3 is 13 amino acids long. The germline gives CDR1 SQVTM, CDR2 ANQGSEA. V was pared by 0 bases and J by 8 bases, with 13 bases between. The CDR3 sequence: CSVEDQRGTEAFF. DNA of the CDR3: TGCAGCGTTGAAGATCAGAGGGGGACGGAAGCTTTCTTT.

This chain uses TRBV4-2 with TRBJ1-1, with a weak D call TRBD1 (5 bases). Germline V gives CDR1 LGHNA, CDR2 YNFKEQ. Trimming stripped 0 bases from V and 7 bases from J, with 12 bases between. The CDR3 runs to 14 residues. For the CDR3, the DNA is TGTGCCAGCAGCCAAGATTTGGGACCGTATGAAGCTTTCTTT. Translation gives CASSQDLGPYEAFF.

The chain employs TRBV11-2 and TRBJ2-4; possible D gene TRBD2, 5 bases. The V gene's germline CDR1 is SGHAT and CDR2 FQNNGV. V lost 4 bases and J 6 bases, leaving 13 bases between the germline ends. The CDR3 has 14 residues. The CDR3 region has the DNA TGTGCCAGCAGCTCCGGGCCGGGGTCAAACATTCAGTACTTC. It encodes CASSSGPGSNIQYF.

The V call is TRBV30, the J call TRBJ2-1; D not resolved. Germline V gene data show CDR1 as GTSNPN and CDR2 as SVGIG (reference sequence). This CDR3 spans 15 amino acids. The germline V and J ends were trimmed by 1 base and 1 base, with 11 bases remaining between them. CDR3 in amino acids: CAWSGSQRSYNEQFF. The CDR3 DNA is TGTGCCTGGAGTGGGTCACAGCGTTCCTACAATGAGCAGTTCTTC.

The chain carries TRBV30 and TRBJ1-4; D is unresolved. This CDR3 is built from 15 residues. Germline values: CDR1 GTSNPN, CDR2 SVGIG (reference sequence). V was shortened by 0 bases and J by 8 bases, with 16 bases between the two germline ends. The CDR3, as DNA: TGTGCCTGGAGTGTATCAGGCGGGGTACACGAAAAACTGTTTTTT. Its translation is CAWSVSGGVHEKLFF.

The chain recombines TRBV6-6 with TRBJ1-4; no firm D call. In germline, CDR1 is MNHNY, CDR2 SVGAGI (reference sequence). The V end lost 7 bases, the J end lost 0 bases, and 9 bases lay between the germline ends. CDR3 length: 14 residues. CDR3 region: CASNLPATNEKLFF. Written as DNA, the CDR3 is TGTGCCAGCAATTTGCCTGCAACTAATGAAAAACTGTTTTTT.

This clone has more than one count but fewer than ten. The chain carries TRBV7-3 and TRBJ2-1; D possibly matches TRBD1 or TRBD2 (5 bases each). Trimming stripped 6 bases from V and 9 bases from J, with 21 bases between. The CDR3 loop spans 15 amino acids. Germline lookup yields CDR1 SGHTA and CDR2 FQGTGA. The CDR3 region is CASSFKGSGGGEQFF. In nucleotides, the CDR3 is TGTGCCAGCAGTTTTAAGGGGTCGGGCGGAGGTGAGCAGTTCTTC.

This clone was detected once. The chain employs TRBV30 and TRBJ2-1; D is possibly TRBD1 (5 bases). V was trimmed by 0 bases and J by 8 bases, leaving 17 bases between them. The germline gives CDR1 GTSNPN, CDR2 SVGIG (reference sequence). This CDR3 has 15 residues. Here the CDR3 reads CAWSVGQISGDEQFF. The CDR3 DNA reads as TGTGCCTGGAGTGTGGGGCAAATCTCTGGGGATGAGCAGTTCTTC.

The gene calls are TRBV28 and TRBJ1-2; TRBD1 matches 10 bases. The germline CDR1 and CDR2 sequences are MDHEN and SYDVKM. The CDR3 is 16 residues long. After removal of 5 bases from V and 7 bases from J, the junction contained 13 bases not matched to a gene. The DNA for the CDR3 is TGTGCCAGCAGTCTCTCCCCGACAGGGGGCCCGGGTGGCTACACCTTC. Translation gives CASSLSPTGGPGGYTF.

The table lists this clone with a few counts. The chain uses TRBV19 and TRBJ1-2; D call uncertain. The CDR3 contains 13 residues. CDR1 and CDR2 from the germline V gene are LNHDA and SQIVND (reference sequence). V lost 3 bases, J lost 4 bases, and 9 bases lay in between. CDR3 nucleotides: TGTGCCAGTAGTATCGGTCTAATCTATGGCTACACCTTC. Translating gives CASSIGLIYGYTF.

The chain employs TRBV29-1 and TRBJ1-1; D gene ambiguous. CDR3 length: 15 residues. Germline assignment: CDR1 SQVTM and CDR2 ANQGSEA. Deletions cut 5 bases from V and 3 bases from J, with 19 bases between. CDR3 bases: TGCAGCGTTAGTCTTCCGGGCTGGGCGGACACTGAAGCTTTCTTT. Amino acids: CSVSLPGWADTEAFF.

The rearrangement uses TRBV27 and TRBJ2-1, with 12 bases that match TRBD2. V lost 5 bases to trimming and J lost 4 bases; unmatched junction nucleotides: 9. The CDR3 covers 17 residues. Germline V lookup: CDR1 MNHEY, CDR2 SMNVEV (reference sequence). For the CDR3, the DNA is TGTGCCAGCAGTAGGCCTAGCGGGGGGGCCTGGTACAATGAGCAGTTCTTC. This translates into CASSRPSGGAWYNEQFF.

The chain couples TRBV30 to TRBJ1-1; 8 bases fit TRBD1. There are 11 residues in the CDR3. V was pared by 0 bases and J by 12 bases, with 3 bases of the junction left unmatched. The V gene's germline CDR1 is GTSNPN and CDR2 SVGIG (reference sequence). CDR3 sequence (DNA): TGTGCCTGGAGTGTCGACAGGGGATCTTTCTTT. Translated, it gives CAWSVDRGSFF.

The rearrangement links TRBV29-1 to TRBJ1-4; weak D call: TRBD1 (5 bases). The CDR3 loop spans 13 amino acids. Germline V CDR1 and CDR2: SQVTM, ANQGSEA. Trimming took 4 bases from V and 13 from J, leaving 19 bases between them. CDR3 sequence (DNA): TGCAGCGTTGTGTTTGGGGGGGTCGAACGACTGTTTTTT. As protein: CSVVFGGVERLFF.

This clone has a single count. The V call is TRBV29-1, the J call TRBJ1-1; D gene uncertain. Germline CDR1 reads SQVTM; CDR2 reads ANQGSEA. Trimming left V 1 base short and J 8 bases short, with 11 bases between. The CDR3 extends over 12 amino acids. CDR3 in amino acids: CSVEAGGSEAFF. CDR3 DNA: TGCAGCGTTGAAGCGGGAGGTTCCGAAGCTTTCTTT.

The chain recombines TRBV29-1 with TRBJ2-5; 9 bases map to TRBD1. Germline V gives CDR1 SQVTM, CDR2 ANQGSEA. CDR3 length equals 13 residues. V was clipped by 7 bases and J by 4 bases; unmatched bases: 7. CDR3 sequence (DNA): TGCAGCGCCCGACAGGGGGTTGTAGAGACCCAGTACTTC. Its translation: CSARQGVVETQYF.

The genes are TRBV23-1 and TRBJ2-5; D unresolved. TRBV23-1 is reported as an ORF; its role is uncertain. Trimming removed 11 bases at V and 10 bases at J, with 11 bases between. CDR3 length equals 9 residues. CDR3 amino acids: CAPAGDQYF. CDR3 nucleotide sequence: TGCGCCCCCGCAGGAGACCAGTACTTC.

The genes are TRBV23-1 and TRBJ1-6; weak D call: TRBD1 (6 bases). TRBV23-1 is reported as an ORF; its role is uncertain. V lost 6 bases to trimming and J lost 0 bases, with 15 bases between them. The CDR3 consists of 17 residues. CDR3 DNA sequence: TGCGCCAGCAGGGGACACTCAATGAGCTCCTATAATTCACCCCTCCACTTT. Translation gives CASRGHSMSSYNSPLHF.